This T cell receptor (beta chain) was recovered during a study of cytomegalovirus exposure and HLA in healthy donors. General observations from the study: A missense variant in DCLRE1C was later tied to TCR beta V- and J-gene trimming.

Remarks on this clone: Its antigen remains unidentified.

It was healthy bone marrow donors who served as donors. In the PCR, 60 Vbeta and 13 Jbeta primers were used. Repertoires were generated with immunoSEQ multiplex PCR, while TCRdb's copy carries only in-frame clones and drops some. There are about 200,000 clones in the sample; roughly 84% occur only once, and approximately 1.5% lies in the top ten. Germline V gives CDR1 SGHTA, CDR2 FQGTGA. Trimming took 4 bases from V and 5 from J, leaving 9 bases between them. The CDR3 is made up of 13 amino acids. The sample comprised PBMCs. The receptor comes from a man aged 45-65 years in good health and CMV-seronegative. The rearrangement links TRBV7-3 to TRBJ2-1, with D uncertain. The CDR3 DNA reads as TGTGCCAGCAGCTATCATCATGACAATGAGCAGTTCTTC. This gives the protein CASSYHHDNEQFF.